A selection of T cell receptor beta chains follows, all from one sample in a study of cytomegalovirus exposure and HLA in healthy donors. The data were produced by immunoSEQ multiplex PCR, yet TCRdb's version contains in-frame clones alone and is incomplete. This table has approximately 180,000 clones, about 69% appearing once. Source material: PBMCs. Receptors originate from a male donor in good health and CMV-seronegative. Both conserved end residues are part of each CDR3. D genes are given only for firm matches. Not every row has a clone size; where given, it reads once, few, many or a size class.

j_gene	v_gene	abundance	d_gene	len	CDR3nt	CDR3aa
TRBJ2-1	TRBV29-1	.	TRBD2	12	TGCAGCGTACTAGCGGGAGGGAATGAGCAGTTCTTC	CSVLAGGNEQFF
TRBJ2-1	TRBV19	.	TRBD2	19	TGTGCCAGTAGTGCAGGGGGTAGGACTAGCGGGGGTTCCTACAATGAGCAGTTCTTC	CASSAGGRTSGGSYNEQFF
TRBJ1-2	TRBV7-8	.	.	13	TGTGCCAGCAGCTGGGGACGGGGGGGAGGCTACACCTTC	CASSWGRGGGYTF
TRBJ2-3	TRBV2	.	TRBD2	16	TGTGCCAGCAGTGAAGGGGTGCGGGGGGTCACAGATACGCAGTATTTT	CASSEGVRGVTDTQYF
TRBJ2-1	TRBV18	.	.	15	TGTGCCAGCTCACCACGGACAGACAGTTTAAATGAGCAGTTCTTC	CASSPRTDSLNEQFF
TRBJ2-1	TRBV6-1	.	TRBD1	11	TGTGCCAGCAGCCCCGGGACAGGCGAGTTCTTC	CASSPGTGEFF
TRBJ2-1	TRBV13	.	.	17	TGTGCCAGCAGCTTAACTTTGGCGGTCCGGTATCGGCGTGAGCAGTTCTTC	CASSLTLAVRYRREQFF
TRBJ2-3	TRBV2	few	TRBD1	15	TGTGCCAGCAGTGAAAGGACAGGGGGCACAGATACGCAGTATTTT	CASSERTGGTDTQYF
TRBJ1-5	TRBV6-6	.	TRBD1	14	TGTGCCAGCAGACAGGGGGTAGGCAATCAGCCCCAGCATTTT	CASRQGVGNQPQHF
TRBJ2-7	TRBV30	few	.	13	TGTGCCTGGAGACGCGATGTCGAGTGGGAGCAGTACTTC	CAWRRDVEWEQYF
TRBJ2-7	TRBV28	.	TRBD2	16	TGTGCCAGCAGTTTACTTAGCGGGGTAACCAGCTACGAGCAGTACTTC	CASSLLSGVTSYEQYF
TRBJ1-3	TRBV11-2	.	.	15	TGTGCCAGCAGCTTAACTCGGTACTCTGGAAACACCATATATTTT	CASSLTRYSGNTIYF
TRBJ2-1	TRBV2	.	TRBD2	16	TGTGCCAGCAGTGAACCACTAGCGGGAGGAGACGATGAGCAGTTCTTC	CASSEPLAGGDDEQFF
TRBJ2-7	TRBV4-1	.	TRBD1	13	TGCGCCAGCAGCCTCAAACAGGGGGACGAGCAGTACTTC	CASSLKQGDEQYF
TRBJ1-2	TRBV28	.	TRBD1	13	TGTGCCAGCAGTCCCGGACAGGTCCATGGCTACACCTTC	CASSPGQVHGYTF
TRBJ2-1	TRBV28	.	TRBD1	15	TGTGCCAGCATTAACCGGGACAGACCTATGAATGAGCAGTTCTTC	CASINRDRPMNEQFF
TRBJ2-7	TRBV6-1	few	TRBD1	14	TGTGCCAGCAGGACGGGACAGGGAAACTACGAGCAGTACTTC	CASRTGQGNYEQYF
TRBJ2-5	TRBV30	.	TRBD1	14	TGTGCCTGGAGCGGGACAGGCGATCAAGAGACCCAGTACTTC	CAWSGTGDQETQYF
TRBJ2-1	TRBV25-1	once	TRBD2	16	TGTGCCAGCAGTGAGAGGCGGGAGGGCCGGGAGGATGAGCAGTTCTTC	CASSERREGREDEQFF
TRBJ2-1	TRBV4-2	.	TRBD2	16	TGTGCCAGCAGCCAAGCGGGGGGAGGCTCCTACAATGAGCAGTTCTTC	CASSQAGGGSYNEQFF
TRBJ1-2	TRBV5-4	once	TRBD1	14	TGTGCCAGCAGCACAGGACAGGGGACCTATGGCTACACCTTC	CASSTGQGTYGYTF
TRBJ1-5	TRBV28	few	.	16	TGTGCCAGCAGTCCGTCGCGTTGGAGACTCAATCAGCCCCAGCATTTT	CASSPSRWRLNQPQHF
TRBJ1-4	TRBV30	.	.	14	TGTGCCTGGAATACACAGGGAGCTAATGAAAAACTGTTTTTT	CAWNTQGANEKLFF
TRBJ1-4	TRBV6-6	.	.	14	TGTGCCAGCAGTTACTCTGGCAGGGCCGAAAAACTGTTTTTT	CASSYSGRAEKLFF
TRBJ1-3	TRBV30	.	.	14	TGTGCCTGGAGTGTACCCGGGACTGGAAACACCATATATTTT	CAWSVPGTGNTIYF
TRBJ2-7	TRBV28	.	TRBD1	14	TGTGCCAGCACCTCAGGAGGGACAGGCTACGAGCAGTACTTC	CASTSGGTGYEQYF
TRBJ2-7	TRBV9	few	.	12	TGTGCCAGCAGCCCAGGGTGGAACGAGCAGTACTTC	CASSPGWNEQYF
TRBJ1-5	TRBV10-3	.	.	13	TGTGCCATCCGGGGGAACGCCAATCAGCCCCAGCATTTT	CAIRGNANQPQHF
TRBJ1-2	TRBV27	.	.	12	TGTGCCAGCGCGGACAGCAACTATGGCTACACCTTC	CASADSNYGYTF
TRBJ1-1	TRBV30	.	TRBD1	11	TGTGCCCGGACAGGGCCCACTGAAGCTTTCTTT	CARTGPTEAFF
TRBJ2-5	TRBV2	.	.	15	TGTGCCAGCAGTCCTCGGACAGCACCGGGGGAGACCCAGTACTTC	CASSPRTAPGETQYF
TRBJ2-1	TRBV29-1	.	TRBD2	13	TGCAGCGCAGCGGGAGGCGATTACAATGAGCAGTTCTTC	CSAAGGDYNEQFF
TRBJ1-4	TRBV27	few	.	16	TGTGCCAGCAGTTTATCCGGGTGGCCTGCAAATGAAAAACTGTTTTTT	CASSLSGWPANEKLFF
TRBJ2-1	TRBV9	.	TRBD1	14	TGTGCCAGCAGCGGGACAGGGGCCTACAATGAGCAGTTCTTC	CASSGTGAYNEQFF
TRBJ2-1	TRBV11-2	.	TRBD2	16	TGTGCCAGCAGCTTACTTGGGGCTAGCGGGCTTAATGAGCAGTTCTTC	CASSLLGASGLNEQFF
TRBJ2-7	TRBV6-5	.	.	12	TGTGCCAGCAGTTCCAGCTCCTACGAGCAGTACTTC	CASSSSSYEQYF
TRBJ2-7	TRBV2	.	.	12	TGTGCCAGCAGGGACTTCCTTTACGAGCAGTACTTC	CASRDFLYEQYF
TRBJ2-7	TRBV5-6	.	TRBD2	16	TGTGCCAGCAGCTTGAAGGGACTAGCGAGGAGGTACGAGCAGTACTTC	CASSLKGLARRYEQYF
TRBJ1-1	TRBV14	.	.	13	TGTGCCAGCAGCACAAGGGGTAACACTGAAGCTTTCTTT	CASSTRGNTEAFF
TRBJ2-5	TRBV5-1	.	TRBD2	16	TGCGCCAGCAGCTTCCAGCGGGAGAGGGTCCGGGAGACCCAGTACTTC	CASSFQRERVRETQYF
TRBJ2-3	TRBV4-3	.	.	16	TGCGCCAGCAGCCAAGATGGCGGGGCTAGCACAGATACGCAGTATTTT	CASSQDGGASTDTQYF
TRBJ2-3	TRBV7-9	.	.	13	TGTGCCAGCAGCCCAACTGGCACAGATACGCAGTATTTT	CASSPTGTDTQYF
TRBJ1-1	TRBV6-1	.	TRBD1	14	TGTGCCAGCACTTGGACAGGCCCCCTCAGTGAAGCTTTCTTT	CASTWTGPLSEAFF
TRBJ1-6	TRBV15	.	.	16	TGTGCCACCAGCAGAGAGGGACACAGAATTGGTTCACCCCTCCACTTT	CATSREGHRIGSPLHF
TRBJ2-1	TRBV7-3	.	TRBD2	13	TGTGCCAGCAGCTCCGGGGGGGCGAATGAGCAGTTCTTC	CASSSGGANEQFF
TRBJ2-1	TRBV25-1	.	TRBD2	16	TGTGCCAGCAGCGACGGGGCTAGCGGGTTCTACAATGAGCAGTTCTTC	CASSDGASGFYNEQFF
TRBJ1-1	TRBV4-2	.	TRBD1	16	TGTGCCAGCAGCCAACTCACAGGGGGCCCGAACACTGAAGCTTTCTTT	CASSQLTGGPNTEAFF
TRBJ1-1	TRBV7-3	.	TRBD1	18	TGTGCCAGCAGCTTAGGCCCACCGCTGCCCGGGACAGGGGGCGAGGCTTTCTTT	CASSLGPPLPGTGGEAFF
TRBJ2-1	TRBV20-1	.	.	11	TGCAGCGCCTTTGGCCAAAATGAGCAGTTCTTC	CSAFGQNEQFF
TRBJ1-1	TRBV4-2	.	TRBD1	14	TGTGCCAGCAGCCCACAGGGGGCGAACACTGAAGCTTTCTTT	CASSPQGANTEAFF
TRBJ1-5	TRBV4-3	.	.	16	TGCGCCAGCAGCCAAGATCCCCGGGAGAGCAATCAGCCCCAGCATTTT	CASSQDPRESNQPQHF
TRBJ1-5	TRBV28	.	.	15	TGTGCCAGCAGTTTATGGGGCGCGAGCAATCAGCCCCAGCATTTT	CASSLWGASNQPQHF
TRBJ2-1	TRBV5-4	.	TRBD2	14	TGTGCCAGCAGCTTGGCGGTAGCGGGGGGAGAGCAGTTCTTC	CASSLAVAGGEQFF
TRBJ2-1	TRBV18	.	TRBD2	15	TGTGCCAGCTCACTCGGGACTAGCGGGAGAGGTGAGCAGTTCTTC	CASSLGTSGRGEQFF
TRBJ2-1	TRBV28	few	TRBD2	18	TGTGCCAGCAGACCGAGGACTAGCGGGGGTAGCTCCTACAATGAGCAGTTCTTC	CASRPRTSGGSSYNEQFF
TRBJ2-1	TRBV7-2	.	TRBD2	14	TGTGCCAGCAGGCGGACTAGCGGGCAAAATGAGCAGTTCTTC	CASRRTSGQNEQFF
TRBJ2-3	TRBV28	.	TRBD2	15	TGTGCCAGCATCTCTCCGGGGGGGCCACAAGATACGCAGTATTTT	CASISPGGPQDTQYF
TRBJ1-1	TRBV28	.	.	15	TGTGCCAGCAAGTTAAAACTACTCATGAACACTGAAGCTTTCTTT	CASKLKLLMNTEAFF
TRBJ2-3	TRBV29-1	few	TRBD1	14	TGCAGCGGCGGACAGGGGGAATCTACAGATACGCAGTATTTT	CSGGQGESTDTQYF